This paragraph reports one T cell receptor (beta chain). Its matching antigen is unknown. The data belong to a study of blood T cells in healthy people across ages. Study-level background: The template switching approach captured approximately one barcoded beta molecule for every two T cells. Whole-study results and caveats: Unsorted PBMCs prevented conclusive naive versus antigen-experienced comparison. Naive T cell percentage by flow cytometry tracked strongly with beta diversity.

Between the trimmed V and J ends, which lost 7 bases and 5 bases, there was a span of 17 bases. The CDR3 extends over 13 amino acids. CDR1 and CDR2 from the germline V gene are DFQATT and SNEGSKA (reference sequence). Through a sample-barcoded 5' primer and a J-beta primer mix, a second PCR was run for roughly 6 to 11 cycles. Each cDNA molecule was tagged by a template-switch adaptor that had 12 random nucleotides. From the 5' RACE reads, TCRdb called clonotypes with MiXCR, one entry per CDR3 protein. This sample has some 1.1 million distinct CDR3 sequences, with around two fifths found just once. V and J are TRBV20-1 and TRBJ2-5; weak D call: TRBD2 (5 bases). Sequencing used blood. The TCR was taken from a man younger than 35 in good health. The CDR3: CSVSRSGGETQYF. The DNA for the CDR3 is TGCAGTGTCAGCCGTTCGGGCGGGGAGACCCAGTACTTC.